Sequencing of this T cell receptor (beta chain) was carried out in a study of cytomegalovirus exposure and HLA in healthy donors. Turning to the study itself: Unique TCRs from HLA-typed donors, approximately 80 million of them, were held in an early data release.

Turning to this clone: Its antigen is as yet unknown.

Between the trimmed V and J ends, which lost 5 bases and 6 bases, there was a span of 13 bases. Germline V CDR1 and CDR2: LGHNT, FRNRAP. This CDR3 spans 13 amino acids. Findings and caveats of the study: Other equally common chains were less clonally expanded than HLA-associated TCR beta chains, a later analysis showed. Links to common viral pathogens appeared, in a later analysis, for several of the most significant clusters.

Primers for the PCR totalled 60 Vbeta and 13 Jbeta. Here immunoSEQ multiplex PCR was the method, and the copy in TCRdb shows in-frame clones only, minus some. The data contain 200,000 or so clones, 78% of them singletons. This chain joins TRBV12-5 and TRBJ1-1, with D perhaps matching TRBD1 (6 bases). Sequencing input: PBMCs. The receptor was isolated from a woman younger than 45 in good health and CMV-seropositive. In DNA, the CDR3 is TGTGCTAGTGGTCTCCCAGGGGAACCTGAAGCTTTCTTT. The encoded protein is CASGLPGEPEAFF.